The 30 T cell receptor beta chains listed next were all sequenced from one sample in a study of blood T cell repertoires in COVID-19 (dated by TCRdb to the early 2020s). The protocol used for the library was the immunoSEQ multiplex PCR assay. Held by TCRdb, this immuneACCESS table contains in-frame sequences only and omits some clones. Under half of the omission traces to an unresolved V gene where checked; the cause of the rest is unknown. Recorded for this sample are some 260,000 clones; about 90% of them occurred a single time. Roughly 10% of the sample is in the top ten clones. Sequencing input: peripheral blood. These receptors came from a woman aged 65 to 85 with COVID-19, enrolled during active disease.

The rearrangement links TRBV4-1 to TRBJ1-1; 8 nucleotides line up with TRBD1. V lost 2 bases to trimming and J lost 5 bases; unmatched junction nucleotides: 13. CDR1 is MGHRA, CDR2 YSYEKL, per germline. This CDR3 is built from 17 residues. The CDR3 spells CASSQLIGQGGMTEAFF. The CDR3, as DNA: TGCGCCAGCAGCCAACTGATTGGACAGGGCGGGATGACTGAAGCTTTCTTT.

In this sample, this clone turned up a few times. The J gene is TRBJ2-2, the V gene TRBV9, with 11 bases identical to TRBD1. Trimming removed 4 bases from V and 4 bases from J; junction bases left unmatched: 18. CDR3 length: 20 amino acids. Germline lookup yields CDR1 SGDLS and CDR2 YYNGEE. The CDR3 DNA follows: TGTGCCAGCAGCCCGGGACAGGGGGGAACCAGCGGGAGTATCACCGGGGAGCTGTTTTTT. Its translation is CASSPGQGGTSGSITGELFF. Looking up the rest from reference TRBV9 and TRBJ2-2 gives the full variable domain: DSGVTQTPKHLITATGQRVTLRCSPRSGDLSVYWYQQSLDQGLQFLIQYYNGEERAKGNILERFSAQQFPDLHSELNLSSLELGDSALYFCASSPGQGGTSGSITGELFFGEGSRLTVL.

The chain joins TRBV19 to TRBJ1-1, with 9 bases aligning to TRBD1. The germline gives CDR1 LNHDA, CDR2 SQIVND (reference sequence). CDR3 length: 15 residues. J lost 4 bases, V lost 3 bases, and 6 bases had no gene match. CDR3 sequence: CASSMGQGGRTEAFF. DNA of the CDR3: TGTGCCAGTAGTATGGGACAGGGAGGACGCACTGAAGCTTTCTTT.

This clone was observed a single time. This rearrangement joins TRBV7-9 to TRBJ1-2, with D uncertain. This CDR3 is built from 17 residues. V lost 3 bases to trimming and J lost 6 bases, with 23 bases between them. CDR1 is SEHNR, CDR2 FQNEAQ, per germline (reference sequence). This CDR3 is CASSFFPWTDSQNGYTF. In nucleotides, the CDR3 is TGTGCCAGCAGCTTTTTCCCGTGGACGGACTCGCAAAATGGCTACACCTTC.

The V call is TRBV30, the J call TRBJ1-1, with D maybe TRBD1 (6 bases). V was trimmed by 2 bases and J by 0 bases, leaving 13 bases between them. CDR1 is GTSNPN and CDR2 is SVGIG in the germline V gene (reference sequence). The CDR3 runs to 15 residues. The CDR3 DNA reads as TGTGCCTGGAGTTTAGGACAGATAATGAACACTGAAGCTTTCTTT. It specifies CAWSLGQIMNTEAFF.

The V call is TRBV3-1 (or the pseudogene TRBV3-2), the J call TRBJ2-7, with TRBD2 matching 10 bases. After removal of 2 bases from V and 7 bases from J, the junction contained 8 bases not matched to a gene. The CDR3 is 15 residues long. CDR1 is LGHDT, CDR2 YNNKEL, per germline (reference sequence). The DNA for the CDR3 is TGTGCCAGCAGCCAAAAAGCGGGAGGGCCGGGAGAGCAGTACTTC. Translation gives CASSQKAGGPGEQYF.

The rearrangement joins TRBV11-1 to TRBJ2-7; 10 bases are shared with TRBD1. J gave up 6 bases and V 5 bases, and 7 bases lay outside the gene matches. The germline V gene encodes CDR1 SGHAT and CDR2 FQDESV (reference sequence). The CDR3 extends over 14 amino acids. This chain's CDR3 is CASSPGTGEGEQYF. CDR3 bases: TGTGCCAGCAGCCCGGGGACAGGGGAAGGCGAGCAGTACTTC. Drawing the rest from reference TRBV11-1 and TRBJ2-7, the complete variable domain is EAEVAQSPRYKITEKSQAVAFWCDPISGHATLYWYRQILGQGPELLVQFQDESVVDDSQLPKDRFSAERLKGVDSTLKIQPAELGDSAMYLCASSPGTGEGEQYFGPGTRLTVT.

Here the CDR3 reads CASRSSEAGRTGELFF. The CDR3 coding sequence is TGTGCCAGCAGGTCGTCGGAAGCGGGAAGGACCGGGGAGCTGTTTTTT. The chain carries TRBV28 and TRBJ2-2; 7 bases map to TRBD2. Germline V gives CDR1 MDHEN, CDR2 SYDVKM. The CDR3 runs to 16 residues. Germline trimming cut 6 bases from V and 5 bases from J; bases unmatched to any gene: 12.

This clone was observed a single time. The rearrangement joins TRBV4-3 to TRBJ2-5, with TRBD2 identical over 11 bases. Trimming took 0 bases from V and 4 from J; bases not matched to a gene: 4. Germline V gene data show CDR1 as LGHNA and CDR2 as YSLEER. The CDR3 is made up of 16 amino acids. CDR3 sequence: CASSQDTLAGGETQYF. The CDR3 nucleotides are TGCGCCAGCAGCCAAGATACCCTAGCGGGAGGAGAGACCCAGTACTTC.

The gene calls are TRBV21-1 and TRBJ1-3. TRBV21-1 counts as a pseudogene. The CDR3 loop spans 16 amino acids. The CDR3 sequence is CASSKASHSSGNTIYF. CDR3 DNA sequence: TGTGCCAGCAGCAAAGCAAGCCATAGCTCTGGAAACACCATATATTTT.

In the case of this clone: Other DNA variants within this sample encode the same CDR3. CDR3 sequence reads: CASSQAGGNQPQHF. The CDR3 region has the DNA TGTGCCAGCAGCCAAGCGGGGGGGAATCAGCCCCAGCATTTT. V usage is TRBV3-1 (or the pseudogene TRBV3-2) and J usage is TRBJ1-5; D might be TRBD1 (5 bases). The germline CDR1 and CDR2 sequences are LGHDT and YNNKEL (reference sequence). The CDR3 runs 14 residues. V was trimmed by 1 base and J by 4 bases, leaving 8 bases between them.

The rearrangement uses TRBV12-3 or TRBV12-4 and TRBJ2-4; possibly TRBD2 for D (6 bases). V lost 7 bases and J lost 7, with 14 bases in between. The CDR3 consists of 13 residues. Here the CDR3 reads CASTLTEGNIQYF. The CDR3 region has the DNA TGTGCCAGCACCCTGACGGAGGGGAACATTCAGTACTTC.

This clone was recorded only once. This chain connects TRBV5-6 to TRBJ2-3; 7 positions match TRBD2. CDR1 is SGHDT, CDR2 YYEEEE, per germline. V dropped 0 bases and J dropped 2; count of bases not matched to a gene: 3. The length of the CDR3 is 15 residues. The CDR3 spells CASSLGAGSTDTQYF. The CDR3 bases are TGTGCCAGCAGCTTGGGAGCGGGATCCACAGATACGCAGTATTTT.

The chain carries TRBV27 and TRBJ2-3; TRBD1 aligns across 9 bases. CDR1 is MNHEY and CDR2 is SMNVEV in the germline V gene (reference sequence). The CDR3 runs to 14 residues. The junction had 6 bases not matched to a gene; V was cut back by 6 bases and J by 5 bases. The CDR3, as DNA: TGTGCCAGCAGGAAACAGGGGGCGGTAGATACGCAGTATTTT. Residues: CASRKQGAVDTQYF.

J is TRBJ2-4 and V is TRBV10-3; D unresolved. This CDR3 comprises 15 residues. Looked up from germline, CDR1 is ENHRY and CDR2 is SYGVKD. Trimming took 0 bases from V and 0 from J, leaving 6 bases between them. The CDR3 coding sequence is TGTGCCATCAGTGAGTCGCAGGTAGCCAAAAACATTCAGTACTTC. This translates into CAISESQVAKNIQYF.

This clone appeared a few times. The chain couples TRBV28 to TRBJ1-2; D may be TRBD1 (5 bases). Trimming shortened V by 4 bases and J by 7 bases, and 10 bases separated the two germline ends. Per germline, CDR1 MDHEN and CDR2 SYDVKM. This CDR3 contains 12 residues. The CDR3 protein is CASSSQGRGYTF. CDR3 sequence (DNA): TGTGCCAGCAGTTCCCAGGGTCGTGGCTACACCTTC.

CDR3 residues: CAWRGTGDSYEQYF. For the CDR3, the DNA is TGTGCCTGGAGGGGGACAGGTGACTCCTACGAGCAGTACTTC. This chain joins TRBV30 and TRBJ2-7; 8 bases agree with TRBD1. Germline V CDR1 and CDR2: GTSNPN, SVGIG (reference sequence). The length of the CDR3 is 14 residues. V lost 3 bases and J lost 0; bases outside the gene matches: 4.

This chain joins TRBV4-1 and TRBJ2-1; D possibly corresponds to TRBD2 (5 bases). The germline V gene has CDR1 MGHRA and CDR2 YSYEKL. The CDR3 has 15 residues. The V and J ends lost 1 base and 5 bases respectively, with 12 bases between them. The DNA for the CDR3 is TGCGCCAGCAGCCAAGGCGGGTTTGCGAACAATGAGCAGTTCTTC. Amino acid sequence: CASSQGGFANNEQFF.

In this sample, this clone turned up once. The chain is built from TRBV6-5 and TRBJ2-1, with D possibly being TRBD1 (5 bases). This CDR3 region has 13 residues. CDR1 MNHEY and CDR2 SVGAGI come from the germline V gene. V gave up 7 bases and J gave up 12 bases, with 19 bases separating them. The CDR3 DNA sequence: TGTGCCAGCACCTTCCAGGGTAGAATCGGGCAGTTCTTC. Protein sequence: CASTFQGRIGQFF.

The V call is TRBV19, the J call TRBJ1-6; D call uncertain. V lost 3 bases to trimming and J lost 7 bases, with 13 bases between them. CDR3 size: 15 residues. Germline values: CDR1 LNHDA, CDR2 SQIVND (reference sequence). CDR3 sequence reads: CASSISVMGNSPLHF. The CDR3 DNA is TGTGCCAGTAGTATTAGCGTCATGGGCAATTCACCCCTCCACTTT.

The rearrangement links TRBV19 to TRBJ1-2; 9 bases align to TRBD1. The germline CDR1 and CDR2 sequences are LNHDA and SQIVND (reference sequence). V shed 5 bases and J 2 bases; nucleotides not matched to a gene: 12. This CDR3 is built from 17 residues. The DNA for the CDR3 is TGTGCCAGTAGTCCAAACCGGGACAGGGCTATAAACTATGGCTACACCTTC. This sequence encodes CASSPNRDRAINYGYTF.

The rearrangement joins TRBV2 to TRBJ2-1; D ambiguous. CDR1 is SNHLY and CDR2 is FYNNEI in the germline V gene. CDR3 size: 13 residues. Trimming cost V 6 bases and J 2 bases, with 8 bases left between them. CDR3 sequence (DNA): TGTGCCAGCAGGGAATTCGCCTACAATGAGCAGTTCTTC. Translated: CASREFAYNEQFF.

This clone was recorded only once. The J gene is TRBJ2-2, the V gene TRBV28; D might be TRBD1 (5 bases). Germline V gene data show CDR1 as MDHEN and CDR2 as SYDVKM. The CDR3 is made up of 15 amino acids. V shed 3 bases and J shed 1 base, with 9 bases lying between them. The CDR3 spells CASSFVQENTGELFF. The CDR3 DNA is TGTGCCAGCAGTTTTGTACAGGAGAACACCGGGGAGCTGTTTTTT.

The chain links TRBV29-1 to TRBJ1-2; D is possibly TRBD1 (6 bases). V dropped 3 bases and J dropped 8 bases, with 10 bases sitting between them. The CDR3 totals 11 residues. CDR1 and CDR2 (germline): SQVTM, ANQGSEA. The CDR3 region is CSVDRQGGYTF. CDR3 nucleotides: TGCAGCGTTGATAGGCAGGGGGGCTACACCTTC.

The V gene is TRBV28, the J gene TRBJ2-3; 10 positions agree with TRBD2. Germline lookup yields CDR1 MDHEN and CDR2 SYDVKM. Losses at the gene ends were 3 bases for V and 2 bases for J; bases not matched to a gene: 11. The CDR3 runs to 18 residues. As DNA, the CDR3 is TGTGCCAGCAGTTTCCCCCCCATTACTAGCGGGAACACAGATACGCAGTATTTT. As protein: CASSFPPITSGNTDTQYF.

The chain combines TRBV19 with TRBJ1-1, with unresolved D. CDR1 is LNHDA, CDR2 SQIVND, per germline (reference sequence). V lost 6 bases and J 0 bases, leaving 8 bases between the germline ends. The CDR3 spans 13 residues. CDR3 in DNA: TGTGCCAGTAGCTCTAACCTGAACACTGAAGCTTTCTTT. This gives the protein CASSSNLNTEAFF.

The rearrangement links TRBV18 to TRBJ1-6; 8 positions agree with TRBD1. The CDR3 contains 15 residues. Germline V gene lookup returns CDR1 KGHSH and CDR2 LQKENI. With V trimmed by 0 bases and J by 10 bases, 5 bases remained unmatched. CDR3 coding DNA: TGTGCCAGCTCACCACCGACAGGGGATGGATCACCCCTCCACTTT. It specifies CASSPPTGDGSPLHF.

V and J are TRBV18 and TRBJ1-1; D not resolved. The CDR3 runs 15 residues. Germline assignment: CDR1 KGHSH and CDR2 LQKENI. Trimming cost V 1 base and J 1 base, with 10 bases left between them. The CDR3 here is CASSPREGGNTEAFF. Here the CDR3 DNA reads TGTGCCAGCTCACCACGAGAGGGAGGGAACACTGAAGCTTTCTTT.

DNA for the CDR3: TGTGCCAGCAGCTTGGACGGGAGGGCCGCCAATGAGCAGTTCTTC. Translated, it gives CASSLDGRAANEQFF. The gene calls are TRBV5-6 and TRBJ2-1; TRBD2 matches 8 bases. Germline V lookup: CDR1 SGHDT, CDR2 YYEEEE. Trimming removed 0 bases from V and 6 bases from J; junction bases left unmatched: 5. The CDR3 contains 15 residues.

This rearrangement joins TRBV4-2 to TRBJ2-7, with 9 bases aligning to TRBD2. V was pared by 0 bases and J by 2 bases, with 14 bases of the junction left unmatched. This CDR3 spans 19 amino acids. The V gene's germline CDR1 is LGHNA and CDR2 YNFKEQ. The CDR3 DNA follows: TGTGCCAGCAGCCAAGATCAGTCTAGCGGGACGGATTTTACCTACGAGCAGTACTTC. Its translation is CASSQDQSSGTDFTYEQYF.